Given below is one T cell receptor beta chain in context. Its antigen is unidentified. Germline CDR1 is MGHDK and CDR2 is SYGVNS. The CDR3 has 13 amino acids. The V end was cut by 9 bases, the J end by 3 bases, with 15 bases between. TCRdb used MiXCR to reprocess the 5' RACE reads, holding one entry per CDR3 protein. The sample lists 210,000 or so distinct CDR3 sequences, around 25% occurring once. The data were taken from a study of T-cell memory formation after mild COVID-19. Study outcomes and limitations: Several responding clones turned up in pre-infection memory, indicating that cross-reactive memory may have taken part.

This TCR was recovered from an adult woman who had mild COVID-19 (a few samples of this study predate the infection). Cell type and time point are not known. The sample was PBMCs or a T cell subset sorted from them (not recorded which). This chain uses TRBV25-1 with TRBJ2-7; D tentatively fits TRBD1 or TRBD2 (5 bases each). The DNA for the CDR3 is TGTGCCAGTCGGGACGGGGACCTCTACGAGCAGTACTTC. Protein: CASRDGDLYEQYF.